This is a list of T cell receptor beta chains from one sample in a study of PD-L1 blockade in urothelial cancer. TCRdb's table, derived via immunoSEQ multiplex PCR, lists solely in-frame clones and lacks some. In the table there are 60,000 to 70,000 clones, 80% to 90% of which are singletons. Material: PBMCs, obtained around atezolizumab (anti-PD-L1) treatment. The receptors were sampled from a man aged 65 to 85 with urothelial cancer. CDR3s include the opening cysteine and the closing phenylalanine or tryptophan. D genes are given only for firm matches. Expanded clones are given a class, and other clones once, few, many or no size at all.

V gene	clone size	D gene	J gene	CDR3 protein	CDR3 DNA
TRBV6-1	.	.	TRBJ2-5	CASSPPTSQETQYF	TGTGCCAGCAGCCCACCTACCTCACAAGAGACCCAGTACTTC
TRBV5-5	.	.	TRBJ2-7	CASSLAGGREQYF	TGTGCCAGCAGCTTGGCTGGGGGGAGGGAGCAGTACTTC
TRBV28	.	TRBD1	TRBJ1-1	CASSAGGTVEAFF	TGTGCCAGCAGTGCGGGGGGGACAGTTGAAGCTTTCTTT
TRBV6-5	.	.	TRBJ1-2	CASSSGARYGYTF	TGTGCCAGCAGCTCAGGGGCGCGGTATGGCTACACCTTC
TRBV27	few	TRBD2	TRBJ2-7	CASSRSGRAKYEQYF	TGTGCCAGCAGCCGTAGCGGGAGGGCCAAGTACGAGCAGTACTTC
TRBV9	.	TRBD2	TRBJ2-3	CASSVLSGSADTQYF	TGTGCCAGCAGCGTACTTAGCGGGAGTGCAGATACGCAGTATTTT
TRBV9	.	.	TRBJ2-2	CASSRQENTGELFF	TGTGCCAGCAGCAGACAGGAGAACACCGGGGAGCTGTTTTTT
TRBV11-3	.	.	TRBJ2-2	CASSFTANTGELFF	TGTGCCAGCAGCTTTACAGCGAACACCGGGGAGCTGTTTTTT
TRBV11-2	many	TRBD1	TRBJ2-2	CASSFMRGQGRTGELFF	TGTGCCAGCAGCTTCATGAGGGGACAGGGTCGTACCGGGGAGCTGTTTTTT
TRBV28	.	TRBD2	TRBJ2-7	CASSLWLTTSGSFYEQYF	TGTGCCAGCAGTTTATGGCTAACGACTAGCGGGAGTTTCTACGAGCAGTACTTC
TRBV6-1	.	.	TRBJ1-2	CASRENFGVIGANYGYTF	TGTGCCAGCAGGGAAAACTTCGGGGTTATCGGAGCTAACTATGGCTACACCTTC
TRBV7-8	.	.	TRBJ2-2	CASSFPRENTGELFF	TGTGCCAGCAGCTTCCCCCGGGAGAACACCGGGGAGCTGTTTTTT
TRBV7-3	.	TRBD1	TRBJ2-2	CASSLTGVTGELFF	TGTGCCAGCAGCCTTACAGGGGTCACCGGGGAGCTGTTTTTT
TRBV5-4	.	TRBD1	TRBJ1-2	CASSLTTTGEGGYTF	TGTGCCAGCAGCTTAACTACGACAGGGGAAGGTGGCTACACCTTC
TRBV27	.	.	TRBJ1-2	CASRATASFYGYTF	TGTGCCAGCAGAGCGACAGCCTCATTCTATGGCTACACCTTC
TRBV6-5	.	.	TRBJ1-1	CASSYSGRGNTEAFF	TGTGCCAGCAGTTACTCGGGGCGGGGGAACACTGAAGCTTTCTTT
TRBV29-1	.	TRBD1	TRBJ1-2	CSVESRDRGLYGYTF	TGCAGCGTTGAATCGCGGGACAGGGGGCTCTATGGCTACACCTTC
TRBV11-3	.	.	TRBJ2-3	CASSQRRLSTDTQYF	TGTGCCAGCAGCCAGCGGCGTCTTAGCACAGATACGCAGTATTTT
TRBV5-1	.	.	TRBJ2-5	CASSLDRAQETQYF	TGCGCCAGCAGCTTGGACAGGGCGCAAGAGACCCAGTACTTC
TRBV7-2	.	.	TRBJ2-5	CASSSGGETQYF	TGTGCCAGCAGCTCTGGAGGAGAGACCCAGTACTTC